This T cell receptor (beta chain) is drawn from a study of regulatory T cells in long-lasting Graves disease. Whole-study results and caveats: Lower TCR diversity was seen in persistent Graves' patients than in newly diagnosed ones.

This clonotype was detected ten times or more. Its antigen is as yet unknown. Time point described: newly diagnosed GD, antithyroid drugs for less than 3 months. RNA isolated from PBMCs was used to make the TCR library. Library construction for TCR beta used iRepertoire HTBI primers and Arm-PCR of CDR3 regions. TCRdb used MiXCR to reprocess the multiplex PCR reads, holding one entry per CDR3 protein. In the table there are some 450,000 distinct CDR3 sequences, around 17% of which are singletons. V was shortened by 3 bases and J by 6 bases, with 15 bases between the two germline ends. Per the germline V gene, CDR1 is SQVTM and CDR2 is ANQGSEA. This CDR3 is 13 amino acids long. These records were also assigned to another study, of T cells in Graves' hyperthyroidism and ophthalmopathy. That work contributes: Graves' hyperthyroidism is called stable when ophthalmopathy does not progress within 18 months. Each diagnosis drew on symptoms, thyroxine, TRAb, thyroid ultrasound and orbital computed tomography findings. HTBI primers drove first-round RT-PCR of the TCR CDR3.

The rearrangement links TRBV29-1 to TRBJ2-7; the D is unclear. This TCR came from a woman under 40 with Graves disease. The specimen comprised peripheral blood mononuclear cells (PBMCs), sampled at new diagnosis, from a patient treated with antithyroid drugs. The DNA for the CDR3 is TGCAGCGTTGAGTTGTTATCGGCTCGCGAGCAGTACTTC. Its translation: CSVELLSAREQYF.